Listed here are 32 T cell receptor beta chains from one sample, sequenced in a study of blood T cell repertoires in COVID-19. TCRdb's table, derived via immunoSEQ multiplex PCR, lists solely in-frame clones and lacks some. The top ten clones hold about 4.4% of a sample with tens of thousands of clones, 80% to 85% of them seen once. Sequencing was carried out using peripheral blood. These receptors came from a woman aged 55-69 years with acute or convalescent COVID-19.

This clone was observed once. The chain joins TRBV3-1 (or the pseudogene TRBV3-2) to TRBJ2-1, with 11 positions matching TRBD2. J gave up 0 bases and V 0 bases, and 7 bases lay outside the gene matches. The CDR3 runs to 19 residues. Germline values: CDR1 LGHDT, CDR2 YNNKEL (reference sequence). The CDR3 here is CASSQDPSGGRSSYNEQFF. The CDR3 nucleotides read TGTGCCAGCAGCCAAGACCCTAGCGGGGGGCGTAGCTCCTACAATGAGCAGTTCTTC.

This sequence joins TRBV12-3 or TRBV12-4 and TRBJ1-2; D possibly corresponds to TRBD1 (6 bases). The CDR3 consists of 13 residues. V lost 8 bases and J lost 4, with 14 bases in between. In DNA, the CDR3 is TGTGCCAGCCTCCAACAGGGCCCCTATGGCTACACCTTC. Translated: CASLQQGPYGYTF.

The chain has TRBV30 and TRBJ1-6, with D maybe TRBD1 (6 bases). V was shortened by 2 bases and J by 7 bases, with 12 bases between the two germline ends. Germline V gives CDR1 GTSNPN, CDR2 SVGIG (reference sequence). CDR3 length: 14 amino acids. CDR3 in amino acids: CAWSLPGQNSPLHF. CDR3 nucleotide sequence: TGTGCCTGGAGTTTGCCGGGACAAAATTCACCCCTCCACTTT.

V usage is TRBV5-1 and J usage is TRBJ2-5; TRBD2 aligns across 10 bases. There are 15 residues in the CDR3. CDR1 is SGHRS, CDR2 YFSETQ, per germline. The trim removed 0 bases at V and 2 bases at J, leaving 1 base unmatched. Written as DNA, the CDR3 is TGCGCCAGCAGCTTGGCACTAGCGGGGCAAGAGACCCAGTACTTC. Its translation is CASSLALAGQETQYF.

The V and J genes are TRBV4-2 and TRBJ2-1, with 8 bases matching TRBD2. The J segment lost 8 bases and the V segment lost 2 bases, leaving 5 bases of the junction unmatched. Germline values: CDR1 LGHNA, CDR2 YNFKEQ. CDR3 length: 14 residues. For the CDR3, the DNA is TGTGCCAGCAGCCAATCCGCGGGGGGATATGAGCAGTTCTTC. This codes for CASSQSAGGYEQFF.

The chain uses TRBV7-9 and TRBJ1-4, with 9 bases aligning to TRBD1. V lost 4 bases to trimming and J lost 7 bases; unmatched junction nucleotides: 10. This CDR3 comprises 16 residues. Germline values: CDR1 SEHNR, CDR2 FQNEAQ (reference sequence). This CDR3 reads CASSSPPGQGGEKLFF. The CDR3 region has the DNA TGTGCCAGCAGCTCCCCCCCGGGACAGGGAGGTGAAAAACTGTTTTTT.

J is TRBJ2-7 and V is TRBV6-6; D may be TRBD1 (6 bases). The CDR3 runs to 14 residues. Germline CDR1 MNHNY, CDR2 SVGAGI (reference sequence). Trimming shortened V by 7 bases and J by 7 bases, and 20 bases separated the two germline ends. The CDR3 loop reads CASMGQGPPLEQYF. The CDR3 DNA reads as TGTGCCAGCATGGGCCAGGGGCCCCCTCTGGAGCAGTACTTC.

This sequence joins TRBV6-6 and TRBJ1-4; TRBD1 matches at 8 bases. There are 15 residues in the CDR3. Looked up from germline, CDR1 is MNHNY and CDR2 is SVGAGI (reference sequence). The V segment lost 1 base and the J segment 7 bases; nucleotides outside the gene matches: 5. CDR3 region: CASSYLARGLEKLFF. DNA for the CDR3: TGTGCCAGCAGTTACTTGGCCAGGGGGCTTGAAAAACTGTTTTTT.

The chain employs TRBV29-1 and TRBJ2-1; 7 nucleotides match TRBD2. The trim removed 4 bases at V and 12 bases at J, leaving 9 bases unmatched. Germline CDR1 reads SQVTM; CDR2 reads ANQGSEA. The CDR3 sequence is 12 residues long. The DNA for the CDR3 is TGCAGCGTTGGGAGTGCGGGAGTTGGGCAGTTCTTC. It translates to CSVGSAGVGQFF.

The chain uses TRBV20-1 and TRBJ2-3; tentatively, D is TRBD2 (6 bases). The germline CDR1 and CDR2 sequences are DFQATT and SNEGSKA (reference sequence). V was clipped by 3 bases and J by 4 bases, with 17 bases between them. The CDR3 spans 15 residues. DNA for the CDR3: TGCAGTGCTAGTGATCGGCGGGGTAGCGCAGATACGCAGTATTTT. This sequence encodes CSASDRRGSADTQYF.

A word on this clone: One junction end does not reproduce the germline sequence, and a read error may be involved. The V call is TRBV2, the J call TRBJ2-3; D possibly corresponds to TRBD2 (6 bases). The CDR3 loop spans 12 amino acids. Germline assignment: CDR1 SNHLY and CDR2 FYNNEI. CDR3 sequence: CASREGTDTQYF. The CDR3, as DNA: TGTGCCAGCAGGGAAGGGACTGATACGCAGTATTTT.

The CDR3 spells CASKEGLGRTGELFF. The CDR3 coding sequence is TGTGCCAGCAAAGAGGGACTGGGAAGAACCGGGGAGCTGTTTTTT. V usage is TRBV2 and J usage is TRBJ2-2; a weak D match, TRBD2 (6 bases). The CDR3 is made up of 15 amino acids. V was clipped by 7 bases and J by 5 bases, with 17 bases between them. The germline gives CDR1 SNHLY, CDR2 FYNNEI. The whole variable domain, remainder taken from reference TRBV2 and TRBJ2-2, is EPEVTQTPSHQVTQMGQEVILRCVPISNHLYFYWYRQILGQKVEFLVSFYNNEISEKSEIFDDQFSVERPDGSNFTLKIRSTKLEDSAMYFCASKEGLGRTGELFFGEGSRLTVL.

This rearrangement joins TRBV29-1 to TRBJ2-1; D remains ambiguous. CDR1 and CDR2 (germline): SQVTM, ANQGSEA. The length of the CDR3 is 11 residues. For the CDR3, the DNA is TGCGCAACAGCAGATTACAATGAGCAGTTCTTC. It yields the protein CATADYNEQFF.

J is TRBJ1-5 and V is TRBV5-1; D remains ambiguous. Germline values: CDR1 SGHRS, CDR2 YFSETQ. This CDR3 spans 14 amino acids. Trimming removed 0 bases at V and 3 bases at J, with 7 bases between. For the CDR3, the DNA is TGCGCCAGCAGCTTGGGTCAGTCCAATCAGCCCCAGCATTTT. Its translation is CASSLGQSNQPQHF.

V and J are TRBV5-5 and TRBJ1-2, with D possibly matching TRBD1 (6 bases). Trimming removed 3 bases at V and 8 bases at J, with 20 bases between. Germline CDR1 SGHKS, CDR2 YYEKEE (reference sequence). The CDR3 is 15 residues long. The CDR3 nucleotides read TGTGCCAGCAGCTCCGCCGTGTGGACAGCAGGGGGCTACACCTTC. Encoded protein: CASSSAVWTAGGYTF.

This CDR3 reads CAISGGGETQYF. The CDR3 bases are TGTGCCATTAGCGGGGGTGGAGAGACCCAGTACTTC. The chain employs TRBV10-3 and TRBJ2-5, with 9 bases identical to TRBD2. The CDR3 covers 12 residues. Germline loops: CDR1 ENHRY, CDR2 SYGVKD. J lost 4 bases, V lost 9 bases, and 3 bases had no gene match.

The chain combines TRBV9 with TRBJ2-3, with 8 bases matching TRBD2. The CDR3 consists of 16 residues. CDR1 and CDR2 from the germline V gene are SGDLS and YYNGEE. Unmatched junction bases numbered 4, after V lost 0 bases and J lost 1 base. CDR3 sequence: CASSVVPRGGTDTQYF. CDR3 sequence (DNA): TGTGCCAGCAGCGTAGTTCCGCGGGGGGGCACAGATACGCAGTATTTT.

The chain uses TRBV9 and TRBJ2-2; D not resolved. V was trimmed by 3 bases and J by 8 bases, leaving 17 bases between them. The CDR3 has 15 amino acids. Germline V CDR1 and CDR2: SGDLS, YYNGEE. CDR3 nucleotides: TGTGCCAGCAGCGATTGGGCCCTGGGTGATGGGGAGCTGTTTTTT. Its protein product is CASSDWALGDGELFF.

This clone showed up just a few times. CDR3 residues: CASTEGTDNSPLHF. The CDR3 nucleotides are TGTGCCAGCACCGAAGGGACAGATAATTCACCCCTCCACTTT. This chain connects TRBV6-5 to TRBJ1-6, with TRBD1 identical over 7 bases. The CDR3 loop spans 14 amino acids. Germline assignment: CDR1 MNHEY and CDR2 SVGAGI. V lost 7 bases to trimming and J lost 5 bases; unmatched junction nucleotides: 5.

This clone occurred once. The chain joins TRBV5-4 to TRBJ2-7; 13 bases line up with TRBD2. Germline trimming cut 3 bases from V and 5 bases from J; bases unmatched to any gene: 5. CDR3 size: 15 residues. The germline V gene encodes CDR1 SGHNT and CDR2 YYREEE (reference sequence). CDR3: CASSSFGLAGDEQYF. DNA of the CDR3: TGTGCCAGCAGCTCCTTTGGACTAGCGGGGGACGAGCAGTACTTC.

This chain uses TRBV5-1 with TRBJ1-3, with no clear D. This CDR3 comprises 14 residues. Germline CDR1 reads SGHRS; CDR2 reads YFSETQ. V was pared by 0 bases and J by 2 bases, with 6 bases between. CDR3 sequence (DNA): TGCGCCAGCAGCTTGGACTCCCCTGGAAACACCATATATTTT. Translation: CASSLDSPGNTIYF.

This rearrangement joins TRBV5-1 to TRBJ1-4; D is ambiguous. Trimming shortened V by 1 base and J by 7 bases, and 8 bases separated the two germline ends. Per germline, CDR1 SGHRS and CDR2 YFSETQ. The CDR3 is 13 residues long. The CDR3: CASSLTLGEKLFF. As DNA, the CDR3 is TGCGCCAGCAGCTTGACGCTAGGTGAAAAACTGTTTTTT.

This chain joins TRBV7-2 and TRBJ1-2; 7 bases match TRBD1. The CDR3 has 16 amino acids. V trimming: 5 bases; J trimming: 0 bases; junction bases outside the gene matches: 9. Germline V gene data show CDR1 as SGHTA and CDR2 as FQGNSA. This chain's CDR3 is CASSATGQPSNYGYTF. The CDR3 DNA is TGTGCCAGCAGCGCGACGGGACAGCCTTCTAACTATGGCTACACCTTC.

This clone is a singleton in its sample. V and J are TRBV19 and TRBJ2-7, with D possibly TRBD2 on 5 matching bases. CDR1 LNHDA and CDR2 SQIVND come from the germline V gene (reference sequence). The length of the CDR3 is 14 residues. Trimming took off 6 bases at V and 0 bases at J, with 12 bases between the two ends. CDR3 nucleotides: TGTGCCAGTAGAAGAGGGCCCGGCTCCTACGAGCAGTACTTC. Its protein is CASRRGPGSYEQYF.

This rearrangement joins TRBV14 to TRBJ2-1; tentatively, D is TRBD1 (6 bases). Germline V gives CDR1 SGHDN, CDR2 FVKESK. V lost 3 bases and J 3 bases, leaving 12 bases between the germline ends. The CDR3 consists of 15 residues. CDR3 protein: CASSQVRGGYNEQFF. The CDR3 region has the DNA TGTGCCAGCAGCCAGGTTAGAGGGGGCTACAATGAGCAGTTCTTC.

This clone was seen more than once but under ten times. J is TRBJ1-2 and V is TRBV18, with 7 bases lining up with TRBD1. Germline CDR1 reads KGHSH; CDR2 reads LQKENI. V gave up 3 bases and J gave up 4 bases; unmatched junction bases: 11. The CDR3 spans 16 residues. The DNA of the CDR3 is TGTGCCAGCTCACCCCCGACAGGGTGGGACTTCTATGGCTACACCTTC. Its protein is CASSPPTGWDFYGYTF.

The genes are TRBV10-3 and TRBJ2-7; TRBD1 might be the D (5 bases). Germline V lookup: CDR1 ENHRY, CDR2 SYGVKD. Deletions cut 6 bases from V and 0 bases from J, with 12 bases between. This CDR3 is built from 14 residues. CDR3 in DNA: TGTGCCATCAGAGGGGCAGGGCTCTCCTACGAGCAGTACTTC. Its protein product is CAIRGAGLSYEQYF.

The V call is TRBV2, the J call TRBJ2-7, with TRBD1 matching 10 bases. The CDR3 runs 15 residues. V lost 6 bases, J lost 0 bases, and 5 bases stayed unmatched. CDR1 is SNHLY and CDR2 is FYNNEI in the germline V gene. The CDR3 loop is CASRMGQGSSYEQYF. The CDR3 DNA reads TGTGCCAGCAGGATGGGACAGGGGAGCTCCTACGAGCAGTACTTC.

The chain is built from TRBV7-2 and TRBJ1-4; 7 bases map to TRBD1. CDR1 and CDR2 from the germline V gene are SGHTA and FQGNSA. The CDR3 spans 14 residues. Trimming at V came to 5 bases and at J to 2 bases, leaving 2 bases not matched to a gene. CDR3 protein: CASSQGQTNEKLFF. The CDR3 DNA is TGTGCCAGCAGCCAGGGACAGACTAATGAAAAACTGTTTTTT.

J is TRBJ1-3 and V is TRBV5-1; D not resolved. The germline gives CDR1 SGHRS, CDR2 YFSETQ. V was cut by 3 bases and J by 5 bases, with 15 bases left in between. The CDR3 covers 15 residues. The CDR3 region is CASSSQEGGRNTIYF. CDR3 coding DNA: TGCGCCAGCAGCTCCCAGGAGGGAGGAAGAAACACCATATATTTT.

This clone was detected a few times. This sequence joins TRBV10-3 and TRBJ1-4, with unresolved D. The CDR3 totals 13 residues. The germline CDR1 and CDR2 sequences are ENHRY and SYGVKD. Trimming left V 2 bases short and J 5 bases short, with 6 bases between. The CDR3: CAISEPRNEKLFF. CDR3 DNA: TGTGCCATCAGTGAGCCCCGGAATGAAAAACTGTTTTTT.

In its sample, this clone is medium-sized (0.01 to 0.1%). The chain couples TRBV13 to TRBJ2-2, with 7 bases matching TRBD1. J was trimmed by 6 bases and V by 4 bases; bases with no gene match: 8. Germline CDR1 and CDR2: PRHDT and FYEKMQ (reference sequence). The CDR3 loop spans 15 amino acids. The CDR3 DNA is TGTGCCAGCAGCTCCAGATTCACAGGGGCCGGGGAGCTGTTTTTT. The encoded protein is CASSSRFTGAGELFF.